One T cell receptor beta chain is described in this entry. Antigen specificity is unknown. Sequencing of unstimulated naive, memory, effector memory and TEMRA subsets was performed in three donor pairs. CDR1 and CDR2 (germline): KGHSH, LQKENI. Trimming removed 3 bases at V and 5 bases at J, with 13 bases between. There are 14 residues in the CDR3. This entry comes from a study of siplizumab effects on memory and regulatory T cells. The study, taken as a whole, reports: Naive T cells apparently outstripped memory cells in diversity and seemed major alloresponse contributors. Alloreactive clones mapping to unstimulated subsets formed only a minor fraction. Mappable alloreactive CD4+ clones averaged approximately 69% Treg-derived with siplizumab versus 26.9% in controls.

Generated by immunoSEQ multiplex PCR, the TCRdb table keeps only in-frame clones and is missing some. The sample includes 37,000 or so clones, 70% to 90% of them seen just once. This TCR was recovered from a human donor in good health. The rearrangement joins TRBV18 to TRBJ1-2; no firm D call. What was sequenced was naive CD4+ T cells sorted from blood. The CDR3 region has the DNA TGTGCCAGCTCACCCCCTAGCCATAGGTATGGCTACACCTTC. This sequence encodes CASSPPSHRYGYTF.